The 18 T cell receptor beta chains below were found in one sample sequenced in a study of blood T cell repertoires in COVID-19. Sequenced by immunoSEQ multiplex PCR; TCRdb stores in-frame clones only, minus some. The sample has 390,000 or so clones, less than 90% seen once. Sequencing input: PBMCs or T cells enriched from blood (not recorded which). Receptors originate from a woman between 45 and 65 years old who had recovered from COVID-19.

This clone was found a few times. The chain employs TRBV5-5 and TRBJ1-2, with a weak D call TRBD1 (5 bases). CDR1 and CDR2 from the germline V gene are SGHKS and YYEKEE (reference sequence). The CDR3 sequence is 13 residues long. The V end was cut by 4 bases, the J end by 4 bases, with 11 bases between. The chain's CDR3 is CASSTETVYGYTF. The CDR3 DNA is TGTGCCAGCAGCACAGAGACAGTCTATGGCTACACCTTC.

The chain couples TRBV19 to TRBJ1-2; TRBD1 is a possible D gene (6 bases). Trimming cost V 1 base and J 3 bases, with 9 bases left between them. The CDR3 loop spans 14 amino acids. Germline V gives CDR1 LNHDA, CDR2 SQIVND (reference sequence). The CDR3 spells CASSIGTVYYGYTF. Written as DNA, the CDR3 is TGTGCCAGTAGTATAGGGACAGTCTACTATGGCTACACCTTC. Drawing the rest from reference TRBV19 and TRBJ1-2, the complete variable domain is DGGITQSPKYLFRKEGQNVTLSCEQNLNHDAMYWYRQDPGQGLRLIYYSQIVNDFQKGDIAEGYSVSREKKESFPLTVTSAQKNPTAFYLCASSIGTVYYGYTFGSGTRLTVV.

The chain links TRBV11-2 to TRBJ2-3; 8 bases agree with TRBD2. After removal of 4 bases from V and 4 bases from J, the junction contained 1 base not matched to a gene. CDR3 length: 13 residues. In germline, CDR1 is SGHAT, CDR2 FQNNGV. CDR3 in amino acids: CASSWTSSDTQYF. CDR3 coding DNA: TGTGCCAGCAGCTGGACTAGCTCAGATACGCAGTATTTT.

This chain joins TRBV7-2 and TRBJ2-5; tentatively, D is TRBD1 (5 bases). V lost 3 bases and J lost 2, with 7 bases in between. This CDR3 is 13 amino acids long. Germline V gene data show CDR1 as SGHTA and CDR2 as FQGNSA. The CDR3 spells CASSFGAQETQYF. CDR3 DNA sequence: TGTGCCAGCAGCTTTGGGGCACAAGAGACCCAGTACTTC.

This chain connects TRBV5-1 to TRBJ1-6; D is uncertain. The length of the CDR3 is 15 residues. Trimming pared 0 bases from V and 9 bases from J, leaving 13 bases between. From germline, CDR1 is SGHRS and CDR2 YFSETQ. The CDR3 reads CASSLVEGSSSPLHF. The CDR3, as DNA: TGCGCCAGCAGCTTGGTCGAGGGTAGTAGTTCACCCCTCCACTTT.

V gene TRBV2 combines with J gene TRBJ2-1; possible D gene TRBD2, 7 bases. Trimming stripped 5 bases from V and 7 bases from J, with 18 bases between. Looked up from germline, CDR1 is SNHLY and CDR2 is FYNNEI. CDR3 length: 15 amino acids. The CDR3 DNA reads TGTGCCAGCAGTTTGGGGGCGGGAGTGGGGAATGAGCAGTTCTTC. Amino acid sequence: CASSLGAGVGNEQFF.

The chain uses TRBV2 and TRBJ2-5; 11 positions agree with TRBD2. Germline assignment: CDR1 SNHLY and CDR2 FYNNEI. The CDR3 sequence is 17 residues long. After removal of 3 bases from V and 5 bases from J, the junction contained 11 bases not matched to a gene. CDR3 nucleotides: TGTGCCAGCAGTGATCGGGGAGGACTAGCGGGCCTGGAGACCCAGTACTTC. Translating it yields CASSDRGGLAGLETQYF. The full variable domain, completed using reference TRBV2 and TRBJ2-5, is EPEVTQTPSHQVTQMGQEVILRCVPISNHLYFYWYRQILGQKVEFLVSFYNNEISEKSEIFDDQFSVERPDGSNFTLKIRSTKLEDSAMYFCASSDRGGLAGLETQYFGPGTRLLVL.

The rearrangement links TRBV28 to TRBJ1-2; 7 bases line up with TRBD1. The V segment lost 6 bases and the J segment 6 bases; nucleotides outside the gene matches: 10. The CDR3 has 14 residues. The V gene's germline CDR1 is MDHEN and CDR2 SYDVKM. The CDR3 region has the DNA TGTGCCAGCAGCTCAGTCGGACAGGAGGATGGCTACACCTTC. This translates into CASSSVGQEDGYTF.

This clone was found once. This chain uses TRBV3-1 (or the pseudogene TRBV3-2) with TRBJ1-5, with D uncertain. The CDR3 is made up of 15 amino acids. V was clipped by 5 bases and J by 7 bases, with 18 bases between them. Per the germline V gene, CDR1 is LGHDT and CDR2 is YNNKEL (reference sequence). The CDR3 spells CASSMGTHQTQPQHF. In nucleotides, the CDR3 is TGTGCCAGCAGCATGGGCACCCATCAGACCCAGCCCCAGCATTTT.

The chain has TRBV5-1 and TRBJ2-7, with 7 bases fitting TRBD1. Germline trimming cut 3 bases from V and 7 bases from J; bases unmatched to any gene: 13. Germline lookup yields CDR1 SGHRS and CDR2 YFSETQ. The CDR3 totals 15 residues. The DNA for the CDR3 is TGCGCCAGCAGCTGGGGACAGCTCGGGTCGTGGGAGCAGTACTTC. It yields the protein CASSWGQLGSWEQYF. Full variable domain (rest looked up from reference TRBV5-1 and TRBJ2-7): KAGVTQTPRYLIKTRGQQVTLSCSPISGHRSVSWYQQTPGQGLQFLFEYFSETQRNKGNFPGRFSGRQFSNSRSEMNVSTLELGDSALYLCASSWGQLGSWEQYFGPGTRLTVT.

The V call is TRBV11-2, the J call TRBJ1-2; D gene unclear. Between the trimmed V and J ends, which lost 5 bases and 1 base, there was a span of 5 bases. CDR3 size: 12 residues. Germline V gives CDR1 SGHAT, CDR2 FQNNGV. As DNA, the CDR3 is TGTGCCAGCAGCCGCTATAACTATGGCTACACCTTC. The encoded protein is CASSRYNYGYTF.

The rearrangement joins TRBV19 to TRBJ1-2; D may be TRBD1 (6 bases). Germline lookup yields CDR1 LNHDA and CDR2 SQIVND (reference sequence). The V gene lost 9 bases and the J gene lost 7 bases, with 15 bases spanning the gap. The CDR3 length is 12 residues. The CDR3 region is CASRAGAGGYTF. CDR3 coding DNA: TGTGCCAGCCGGGCGGGGGCTGGTGGCTACACCTTC.

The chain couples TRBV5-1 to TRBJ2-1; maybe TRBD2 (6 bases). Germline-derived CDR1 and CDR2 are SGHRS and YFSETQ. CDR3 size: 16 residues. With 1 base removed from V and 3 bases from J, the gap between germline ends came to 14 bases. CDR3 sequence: CASSLNAGQNYNEQFF. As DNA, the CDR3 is TGCGCCAGCAGCTTGAACGCGGGGCAGAACTACAATGAGCAGTTCTTC.

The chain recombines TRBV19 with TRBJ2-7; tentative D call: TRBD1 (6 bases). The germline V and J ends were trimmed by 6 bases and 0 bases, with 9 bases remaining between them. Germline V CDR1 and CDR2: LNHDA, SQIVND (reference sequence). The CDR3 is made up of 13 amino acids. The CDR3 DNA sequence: TGTGCCAGTAGGGGGGACATCTCCTACGAGCAGTACTTC. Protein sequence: CASRGDISYEQYF.

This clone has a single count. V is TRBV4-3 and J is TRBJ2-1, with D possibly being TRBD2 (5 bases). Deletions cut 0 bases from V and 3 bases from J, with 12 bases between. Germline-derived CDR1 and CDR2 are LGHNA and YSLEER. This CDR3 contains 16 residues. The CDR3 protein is CASSQDDYSLYNEQFF. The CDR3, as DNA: TGCGCCAGCAGCCAAGATGACTACTCCCTCTACAATGAGCAGTTCTTC.

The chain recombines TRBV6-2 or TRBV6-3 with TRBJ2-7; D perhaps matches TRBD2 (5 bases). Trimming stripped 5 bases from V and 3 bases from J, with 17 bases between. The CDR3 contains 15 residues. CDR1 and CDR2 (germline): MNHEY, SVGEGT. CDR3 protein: CASSNGVGPNYEQYF. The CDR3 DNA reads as TGTGCCAGCAGTAACGGGGTAGGGCCTAACTACGAGCAGTACTTC.

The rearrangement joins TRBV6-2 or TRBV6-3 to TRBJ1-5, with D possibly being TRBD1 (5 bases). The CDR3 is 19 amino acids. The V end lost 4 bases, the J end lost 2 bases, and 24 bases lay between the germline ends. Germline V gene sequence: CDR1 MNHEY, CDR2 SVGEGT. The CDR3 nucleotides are TGTGCCAGCAGTTTGGACCGGGACTCTCATGCTCTCCGCAATCAGCCCCAGCATTTT. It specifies CASSLDRDSHALRNQPQHF.

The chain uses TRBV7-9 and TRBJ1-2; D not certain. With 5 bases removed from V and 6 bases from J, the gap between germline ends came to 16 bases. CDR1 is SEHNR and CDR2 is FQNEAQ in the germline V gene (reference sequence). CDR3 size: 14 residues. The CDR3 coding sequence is TGTGCCAGCAGCGCCGGGGTGAGGGTGCATGGCTACACCTTC. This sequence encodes CASSAGVRVHGYTF.